These 18 T cell receptor beta chains came from one sample sequenced in a study of metastatic and nonmetastatic thyroid tumors. TCRdb re-called the PCR reads with MiXCR. The sample shows about 38,000 clones, more than 45% of them seen only once. Thyroid surgery was performed in patients who had received no treatment beforehand. The sequencing sample was made of tumor tissue. The receptor set was obtained from a male donor with papillary thyroid cancer or a benign thyroid nodule (not recorded which). Some clones in this sample may be carry-over from other donors' samples.

The V and J genes are TRBV20-1 and TRBJ1-2; D gene unclear. CDR3 length: 8 amino acids. In germline, CDR1 is DFQATT, CDR2 SNEGSKA (reference sequence). Trimming stripped 7 bases from V and 6 bases from J, with 3 bases between. CDR3 loop: CSVHGYTF. The CDR3 region has the DNA TGCAGTGTTCATGGCTACACCTTC.

The J gene is TRBJ2-7, the V gene TRBV7-9; a possible D gene is TRBD2 (6 bases). The ends were cut back, 5 bases at V and 3 bases at J, with 17 bases in the middle. The CDR3 has 15 amino acids. CDR1 is SEHNR and CDR2 is FQNEAQ in the germline V gene (reference sequence). The CDR3 is CASSQTGTQDYEQYF. The CDR3 nucleotides are TGTGCCAGCAGCCAGACCGGGACTCAAGACTACGAGCAGTACTTC.

The table lists this clone with a few counts. J is TRBJ1-1 and V is TRBV7-9, with D unclear. CDR3 length: 14 amino acids. V lost 6 bases and J lost 1, with 12 bases in between. CDR1 and CDR2 (germline): SEHNR, FQNEAQ (reference sequence). CDR3 amino acids: CASRPPAENTEAFF. CDR3 DNA sequence: TGTGCCAGCAGACCTCCGGCCGAGAACACTGAAGCTTTCTTT.

V usage is TRBV7-2 and J usage is TRBJ2-7; perhaps TRBD2 as D (6 bases). CDR3 length: 14 amino acids. Trimming removed 4 bases from V and 3 bases from J, with 13 bases in between. Germline V gene sequence: CDR1 SGHTA, CDR2 FQGNSA. CDR3 DNA: TGTGCCAGCAGCTCTCCGGGACTGGACTACGAGCAGTACTTC. Its translation is CASSSPGLDYEQYF.

The genes are TRBV6-1 and TRBJ2-1; perhaps D is TRBD1 or TRBD2 (5 bases each). In germline, CDR1 is MNHNS, CDR2 SASEGT. The CDR3 runs to 12 residues. V was shortened by 11 bases and J by 0 bases, with 8 bases between the two germline ends. The CDR3: CAAGSSYNEQFF. Here the CDR3 DNA reads TGTGCCGCAGGGAGCTCCTACAATGAGCAGTTCTTC.

This clone occurred many times. V is TRBV20-1 and J is TRBJ1-5; D is possibly TRBD1 (5 bases). The CDR3 is 16 residues long. CDR1 and CDR2 from the germline V gene are DFQATT and SNEGSKA (reference sequence). Deletions cut 3 bases from V and 0 bases from J, with 15 bases between. CDR3 residues: CSASVPGIISNQPQHF. CDR3 sequence (DNA): TGCAGTGCTAGCGTCCCAGGGATAATTAGCAATCAGCCCCAGCATTTT.

The chain links TRBV5-1 to TRBJ1-1, with TRBD1 matching over 7 bases. The junction had 10 bases not matched to a gene; V was cut back by 4 bases and J by 4 bases. This CDR3 has 15 residues. Germline values: CDR1 SGHRS, CDR2 YFSETQ. CDR3 sequence reads: CASSPGGVVSTEAFF. The CDR3 DNA is TGCGCCAGCAGCCCAGGGGGAGTAGTGAGCACTGAAGCTTTCTTT. Looking up the rest from reference TRBV5-1 and TRBJ1-1 gives the full variable domain: KAGVTQTPRYLIKTRGQQVTLSCSPISGHRSVSWYQQTPGQGLQFLFEYFSETQRNKGNFPGRFSGRQFSNSRSEMNVSTLELGDSALYLCASSPGGVVSTEAFFGQGTRLTVV.

This clone appeared a few times. The rearrangement joins TRBV20-1 to TRBJ2-3; 13 nucleotides line up with TRBD2. CDR1 and CDR2 (germline): DFQATT, SNEGSKA (reference sequence). This CDR3 is built from 15 residues. V dropped 6 bases and J dropped 2; count of bases not matched to a gene: 5. CDR3 sequence: CSATSGRANTDTQYF. In nucleotides, the CDR3 is TGCAGTGCCACTAGCGGGAGGGCCAACACAGATACGCAGTATTTT.

The J gene is TRBJ2-7, the V gene TRBV16; TRBD1 matches at 8 bases. Per germline, CDR1 KGHSY and CDR2 FQNENV. After removal of 4 bases from V and 2 bases from J, the junction contained 4 bases not matched to a gene. The length of the CDR3 is 14 residues. This CDR3 is CASSPSTGAYEQYF. CDR3 in DNA: TGTGCCAGCAGCCCCTCGACAGGGGCCTACGAGCAGTACTTC.

The chain recombines TRBV30 with TRBJ1-1, with no clear D. The V end was cut by 2 bases, the J end by 5 bases, with 9 bases between. Germline CDR1 reads GTSNPN; CDR2 reads SVGIG (reference sequence). This CDR3 is built from 12 residues. The CDR3 region has the DNA TGTGCCTGGAGTAAAGGGAATACTGAAGCTTTCTTT. Translating it yields CAWSKGNTEAFF.

V gene TRBV7-8 combines with J gene TRBJ2-1, with 8 bases matching TRBD2. Per the germline V gene, CDR1 is SGHVS and CDR2 is FQNEAQ. The ends lost 2 bases at V and 6 bases at J; junction bases unmatched: 6. CDR3 length: 15 amino acids. CDR3 residues: CASSLSASGFNEQFF. The DNA of the CDR3 is TGTGCCAGCAGCTTAAGCGCTAGCGGGTTCAATGAGCAGTTCTTC.

This rearrangement joins TRBV4-2 to TRBJ2-7; tentative D call: TRBD2 (5 bases). V was shortened by 4 bases and J by 2 bases, with 15 bases between the two germline ends. CDR1 is LGHNA, CDR2 YNFKEQ, per germline. This CDR3 spans 15 amino acids. CDR3 nucleotides: TGTGCCAGCAGCCCCCGCCGGGATGGGGCCTACGAGCAGTACTTC. Its translation: CASSPRRDGAYEQYF.

The V gene is TRBV4-1, the J gene TRBJ2-1; 12 bases agree with TRBD2. With 3 bases clipped from V and 6 bases from J, the junction kept 12 bases outside the gene matches. The CDR3 totals 18 residues. Per germline, CDR1 MGHRA and CDR2 YSYEKL. The CDR3 protein is CASSQETIRTSGVNEQFF. The DNA of the CDR3 is TGCGCCAGCAGCCAGGAAACCATACGGACTAGCGGGGTCAATGAGCAGTTCTTC.

In this sample, this clone is medium-sized. The rearrangement uses TRBV7-2 and TRBJ2-5; 10 positions match TRBD1. From germline, CDR1 is SGHTA and CDR2 FQGNSA. After removal of 3 bases from V and 5 bases from J, the junction contained 9 bases not matched to a gene. The CDR3 covers 16 residues. In DNA, the CDR3 is TGTGCCAGCAGCTTCACTCGGACAGGGGGTCGGGAGACCCAGTACTTC. This codes for CASSFTRTGGRETQYF.

In this sample, this clone turned up a few times. This chain connects TRBV5-1 to TRBJ1-2; 10 bases fit TRBD1. This CDR3 contains 16 residues. J was trimmed by 3 bases and V by 4 bases; bases with no gene match: 9. The germline gives CDR1 SGHRS, CDR2 YFSETQ. The CDR3: CASSRDRGIVDYGYTF. The DNA for the CDR3 is TGCGCCAGCAGCCGGGACAGGGGAATCGTTGACTATGGCTACACCTTC.

The J gene is TRBJ2-7, the V gene TRBV2; TRBD2 aligns across 11 bases. Germline CDR1 reads SNHLY; CDR2 reads FYNNEI. V trimming: 5 bases; J trimming: 6 bases; junction bases outside the gene matches: 6. This CDR3 comprises 14 residues. CDR3 in DNA: TGTGCCAGCAGTAAGGTGACTAGCGGGATCGAGCAGTACTTC. As protein: CASSKVTSGIEQYF.

The chain couples TRBV5-1 to TRBJ1-1; perhaps TRBD1 as D (5 bases). This CDR3 comprises 14 residues. Germline CDR1 SGHRS, CDR2 YFSETQ. V lost 4 bases and J lost 7, with 17 bases in between. The CDR3 DNA follows: TGCGCCAGCAGCCCGGCGGGAGGGGCCAGTGAAGCTTTCTTT. It specifies CASSPAGGASEAFF.

This clone was counted between two and nine times. The genes are TRBV5-1 and TRBJ1-2, with TRBD1 matching 7 bases. With V trimmed by 4 bases and J by 13 bases, 19 bases remained unmatched. CDR1 and CDR2 from the germline V gene are SGHRS and YFSETQ. The CDR3 loop spans 15 amino acids. The CDR3 spells CASSPEPGTAGISTF. CDR3 nucleotides: TGCGCCAGCAGCCCCGAACCCGGGACAGCTGGCATTTCCACCTTC.